Each of the 23 T cell receptor beta chains below was sequenced from the same sample in a study of T cell responses to AZD1222 COVID-19 vaccine. TCRdb's table, derived via immunoSEQ multiplex PCR, lists solely in-frame clones and lacks some. The sample has approximately 130,000 clones, 90% to 95% seen once; the top ten hold under 3.5%. The specimen was peripheral blood, collected on day 0 of AZD1222 vaccination. These receptors were obtained from an adult in good health.

This chain links TRBV20-1 with TRBJ1-2; D is ambiguous. CDR1 and CDR2 (germline): DFQATT, SNEGSKA (reference sequence). The CDR3 totals 11 residues. The CDR3 DNA sequence: TGCGTTAACTGCGACGAAGGCGGCTACACCTTC. Translation gives CVNCDEGGYTF.

The CDR3 DNA reads as TGTGCCAGCAGCTTGGATGTGACTAGGGGCGGTGAGCAGTTCTTC. Protein: CASSLDVTRGGEQFF. The V call is TRBV5-5, the J call TRBJ2-1, with D perhaps matching TRBD2 (6 bases). Deletions cut 0 bases from V and 9 bases from J, with 16 bases between. The CDR3 loop spans 15 amino acids. Germline assignment: CDR1 SGHKS and CDR2 YYEKEE (reference sequence).

The chain carries TRBV5-4 and TRBJ1-1; 10 bases are a match to TRBD1. V dropped 5 bases and J dropped 3; count of bases not matched to a gene: 4. The CDR3 extends over 14 amino acids. Germline CDR1 and CDR2: SGHNT and YYREEE (reference sequence). This CDR3 reads CASSLDRGHTEAFF. The DNA for the CDR3 is TGTGCCAGCAGTCTTGACAGGGGGCACACTGAAGCTTTCTTT.

In this sample, this clone turned up once. The chain has TRBV2 and TRBJ1-2, with D possibly TRBD1 on 6 matching bases. This CDR3 is 14 amino acids long. Looked up from germline, CDR1 is SNHLY and CDR2 is FYNNEI. V shed 5 bases and J shed 8 bases, with 18 bases lying between them. The CDR3: CASSPGHSTGGYTF. DNA of the CDR3: TGTGCCAGCAGTCCGGGACATTCTACCGGGGGCTACACCTTC. The entire variable domain, with the rest obtained from reference TRBV2 and TRBJ1-2, is as follows: EPEVTQTPSHQVTQMGQEVILRCVPISNHLYFYWYRQILGQKVEFLVSFYNNEISEKSEIFDDQFSVERPDGSNFTLKIRSTKLEDSAMYFCASSPGHSTGGYTFGSGTRLTVV.

About this clone itself: One end of the junction does not line up with germline, which may come from a read error. The chain combines TRBV5-5 with TRBJ1-3; a weak D match, TRBD1 (5 bases). The CDR3 contains 16 residues. CDR1 is SGHKS, CDR2 YYEKEE, per germline (reference sequence). CDR3 loop: CASNLPGGKTGNTIYF. CDR3 in DNA: TGTGCCAGCAACTTGCCCGGGGGGAAGACTGGAAACACCATATATTTT.

The chain carries TRBV9 and TRBJ2-2; TRBD2 matches 7 bases. CDR1 is SGDLS and CDR2 is YYNGEE in the germline V gene. The CDR3 totals 15 residues. Germline trimming cut 0 bases from V and 5 bases from J; bases unmatched to any gene: 4. The chain's CDR3 is CASSVGAGVTGELFF. The CDR3 DNA follows: TGTGCCAGCAGCGTAGGTGCGGGAGTGACCGGGGAGCTGTTTTTT.

This chain joins TRBV7-3 and TRBJ2-3, with a tentative D call TRBD2 (5 bases). The CDR3 sequence is 14 residues long. V was shortened by 6 bases and J by 2 bases, with 12 bases between the two germline ends. Germline lookup yields CDR1 SGHTA and CDR2 FQGTGA. The CDR3 region has the DNA TGTGCCAGCAGTATAAGCGGCCCCACAGATACGCAGTATTTT. As protein: CASSISGPTDTQYF.

This chain uses TRBV4-2 with TRBJ2-2, with D uncertain. CDR1 is LGHNA, CDR2 YNFKEQ, per germline. The CDR3 is made up of 14 amino acids. Trimming shortened V by 1 base and J by 7 bases, and 10 bases separated the two germline ends. The CDR3 DNA sequence: TGTGCCAGCAGCCAAGGGCATTCTGACGGGGAGCTGTTTTTT. Translation gives CASSQGHSDGELFF.

This chain joins TRBV2 and TRBJ2-3; tentatively, D is TRBD2 (6 bases). The V gene lost 6 bases and the J gene lost 1 base, with 11 bases spanning the gap. The CDR3 is 14 residues long. Germline assignment: CDR1 SNHLY and CDR2 FYNNEI. The CDR3, as DNA: TGTGCCAGCAGATGGGACTGGGGCACAGATACGCAGTATTTT. It encodes CASRWDWGTDTQYF.

The CDR3 DNA follows: TGCAGCGCAGACGATTCAGGGAAGCAAGCTGAAGCTTTCTTT. Translated: CSADDSGKQAEAFF. The chain recombines TRBV29-1 with TRBJ1-1, with TRBD1 as a possible D gene (5 bases). This CDR3 spans 14 amino acids. Germline CDR1 SQVTM, CDR2 ANQGSEA. The V gene lost 7 bases and the J gene lost 6 bases, with 21 bases spanning the gap. The full variable domain, rest sourced from reference TRBV29-1 and TRBJ1-1, is SAVISQKPSRDICQRGTSLTIQCQVDSQVTMMFWYRQQPGQSLTLIATANQGSEATYESGFVIDKFPISRPNLTFSTLTVSNMSPEDSSIYLCSADDSGKQAEAFFGQGTRLTVV.

The V and J genes are TRBV7-8 and TRBJ2-1; 8 bases agree with TRBD2. The germline V gene has CDR1 SGHVS and CDR2 FQNEAQ. V lost 0 bases, J lost 1 base, and 2 bases stayed unmatched. This CDR3 spans 16 amino acids. CDR3 in amino acids: CASSLAAGGSYNEQFF. DNA of the CDR3: TGTGCCAGCAGCTTAGCCGCGGGAGGATCCTACAATGAGCAGTTCTTC.

This rearrangement joins TRBV11-2 to TRBJ1-4, with TRBD1 as a possible D gene (6 bases). Trimming stripped 0 bases from V and 8 bases from J, with 10 bases between. Germline CDR1 reads SGHAT; CDR2 reads FQNNGV. The CDR3 covers 14 residues. The CDR3 DNA sequence: TGTGCCAGCAGCTTAGATTGGACAGCCGAAAAACTGTTTTTT. It translates to CASSLDWTAEKLFF.

The rearrangement links TRBV19 to TRBJ2-5; tentative D call: TRBD2 (5 bases). V lost 3 bases and J lost 2, with 19 bases in between. The germline V gene encodes CDR1 LNHDA and CDR2 SQIVND (reference sequence). There are 17 residues in the CDR3. In nucleotides, the CDR3 is TGTGCCAGTAGTATTAGAGAGGGCAGGTTCTTTCAAGAGACCCAGTACTTC. Residues: CASSIREGRFFQETQYF.

The chain employs TRBV6-6 and TRBJ2-1; D possibly corresponds to TRBD1 (6 bases). This CDR3 contains 15 residues. CDR1 is MNHNY, CDR2 SVGAGI, per germline (reference sequence). Trimming took off 9 bases at V and 4 bases at J, with 19 bases between the two ends. The CDR3 loop reads CASTTRRGGYNEQFF. The CDR3 DNA sequence: TGTGCCAGTACCACTCGCAGGGGCGGATACAATGAGCAGTTCTTC.

The chain links TRBV19 to TRBJ1-1; D not resolved. V was pared by 0 bases and J by 5 bases, with 7 bases between. The CDR3 is made up of 13 amino acids. The germline V gene has CDR1 LNHDA and CDR2 SQIVND (reference sequence). The CDR3 sequence is CASSIDRETEAFF. The CDR3, as DNA: TGTGCCAGTAGTATAGATCGGGAAACTGAAGCTTTCTTT.

The chain couples TRBV12-3 or TRBV12-4 to TRBJ2-7; perhaps TRBD2 as D (6 bases). CDR3 length: 12 residues. Deletions cut 10 bases from V and 8 bases from J, with 18 bases between. CDR3: CATQGGATKQYF. The CDR3 coding sequence is TGTGCCACTCAGGGCGGGGCAACTAAGCAGTACTTC.

V and J are TRBV2 and TRBJ1-2; D perhaps matches TRBD1 (5 bases). The germline gives CDR1 SNHLY, CDR2 FYNNEI. The CDR3 is 12 residues long. The ends were cut back, 7 bases at V and 5 bases at J, with 11 bases in the middle. The CDR3 is CASTRRGYGYTF. The CDR3 DNA reads as TGTGCCAGCACCCGGAGGGGTTATGGCTACACCTTC.

This chain links TRBV19 with TRBJ1-1, with no clear D. From germline, CDR1 is LNHDA and CDR2 SQIVND (reference sequence). V was shortened by 6 bases and J by 0 bases, with 5 bases between the two germline ends. CDR3 length: 12 amino acids. DNA for the CDR3: TGTGCCAGTAGGCAGTTGAACACTGAAGCTTTCTTT. The encoded protein is CASRQLNTEAFF. The whole variable domain, filled in from reference TRBV19 and TRBJ1-1, reads DGGITQSPKYLFRKEGQNVTLSCEQNLNHDAMYWYRQDPGQGLRLIYYSQIVNDFQKGDIAEGYSVSREKKESFPLTVTSAQKNPTAFYLCASRQLNTEAFFGQGTRLTVV.

The chain has TRBV6-2 or TRBV6-3 and TRBJ1-2, with 7 bases aligning to TRBD1. V was pared by 6 bases and J by 6 bases, with 10 bases of the junction left unmatched. The CDR3 length is 14 residues. Germline lookup yields CDR1 MNHEY and CDR2 SVGEGT. CDR3 in DNA: TGTGCCAGCAGCCCGGCAGGGGGAGAGGATGGCTACACCTTC. Translating it yields CASSPAGGEDGYTF.

This rearrangement joins TRBV6-5 to TRBJ1-5, with D tentatively TRBD1 (5 bases). The CDR3 sequence is 15 residues long. V lost 5 bases and J lost 1, with 12 bases in between. Germline CDR1 reads MNHEY; CDR2 reads SVGAGI. In DNA, the CDR3 is TGTGCCAGCAGTAACCGGGACGGAAGCAATCAGCCCCAGCATTTT. It yields the protein CASSNRDGSNQPQHF.

This chain uses TRBV11-2 with TRBJ1-6, with 8 bases lining up with TRBD1. The germline V gene has CDR1 SGHAT and CDR2 FQNNGV. The V segment lost 3 bases and the J segment 14 bases; nucleotides outside the gene matches: 9. This CDR3 spans 14 amino acids. For the CDR3, the DNA is TGTGCCAGCAGCTTGGGGACAGGCCTTTGGACCCTCCACTTT. Encoded protein: CASSLGTGLWTLHF.

The chain recombines TRBV7-9 with TRBJ2-2; 14 bases map to TRBD2. After removal of 4 bases from V and 4 bases from J, the junction contained 5 bases not matched to a gene. Germline values: CDR1 SEHNR, CDR2 FQNEAQ (reference sequence). CDR3 length: 17 residues. The CDR3 here is CASSSGLAGVSTGELFF. Here the CDR3 DNA reads TGTGCCAGCAGCTCGGGACTAGCGGGAGTGTCCACCGGGGAGCTGTTTTTT.

CDR3 sequence reads: CASSLVTAANTEAFF. The CDR3 bases are TGTGCCAGCAGCTTAGTTACAGCAGCGAACACTGAAGCTTTCTTT. This chain links TRBV7-2 with TRBJ1-1, with D unresolved. V was pared by 1 base and J by 1 base, with 10 bases between. This CDR3 has 15 residues. The germline CDR1 and CDR2 sequences are SGHTA and FQGNSA.